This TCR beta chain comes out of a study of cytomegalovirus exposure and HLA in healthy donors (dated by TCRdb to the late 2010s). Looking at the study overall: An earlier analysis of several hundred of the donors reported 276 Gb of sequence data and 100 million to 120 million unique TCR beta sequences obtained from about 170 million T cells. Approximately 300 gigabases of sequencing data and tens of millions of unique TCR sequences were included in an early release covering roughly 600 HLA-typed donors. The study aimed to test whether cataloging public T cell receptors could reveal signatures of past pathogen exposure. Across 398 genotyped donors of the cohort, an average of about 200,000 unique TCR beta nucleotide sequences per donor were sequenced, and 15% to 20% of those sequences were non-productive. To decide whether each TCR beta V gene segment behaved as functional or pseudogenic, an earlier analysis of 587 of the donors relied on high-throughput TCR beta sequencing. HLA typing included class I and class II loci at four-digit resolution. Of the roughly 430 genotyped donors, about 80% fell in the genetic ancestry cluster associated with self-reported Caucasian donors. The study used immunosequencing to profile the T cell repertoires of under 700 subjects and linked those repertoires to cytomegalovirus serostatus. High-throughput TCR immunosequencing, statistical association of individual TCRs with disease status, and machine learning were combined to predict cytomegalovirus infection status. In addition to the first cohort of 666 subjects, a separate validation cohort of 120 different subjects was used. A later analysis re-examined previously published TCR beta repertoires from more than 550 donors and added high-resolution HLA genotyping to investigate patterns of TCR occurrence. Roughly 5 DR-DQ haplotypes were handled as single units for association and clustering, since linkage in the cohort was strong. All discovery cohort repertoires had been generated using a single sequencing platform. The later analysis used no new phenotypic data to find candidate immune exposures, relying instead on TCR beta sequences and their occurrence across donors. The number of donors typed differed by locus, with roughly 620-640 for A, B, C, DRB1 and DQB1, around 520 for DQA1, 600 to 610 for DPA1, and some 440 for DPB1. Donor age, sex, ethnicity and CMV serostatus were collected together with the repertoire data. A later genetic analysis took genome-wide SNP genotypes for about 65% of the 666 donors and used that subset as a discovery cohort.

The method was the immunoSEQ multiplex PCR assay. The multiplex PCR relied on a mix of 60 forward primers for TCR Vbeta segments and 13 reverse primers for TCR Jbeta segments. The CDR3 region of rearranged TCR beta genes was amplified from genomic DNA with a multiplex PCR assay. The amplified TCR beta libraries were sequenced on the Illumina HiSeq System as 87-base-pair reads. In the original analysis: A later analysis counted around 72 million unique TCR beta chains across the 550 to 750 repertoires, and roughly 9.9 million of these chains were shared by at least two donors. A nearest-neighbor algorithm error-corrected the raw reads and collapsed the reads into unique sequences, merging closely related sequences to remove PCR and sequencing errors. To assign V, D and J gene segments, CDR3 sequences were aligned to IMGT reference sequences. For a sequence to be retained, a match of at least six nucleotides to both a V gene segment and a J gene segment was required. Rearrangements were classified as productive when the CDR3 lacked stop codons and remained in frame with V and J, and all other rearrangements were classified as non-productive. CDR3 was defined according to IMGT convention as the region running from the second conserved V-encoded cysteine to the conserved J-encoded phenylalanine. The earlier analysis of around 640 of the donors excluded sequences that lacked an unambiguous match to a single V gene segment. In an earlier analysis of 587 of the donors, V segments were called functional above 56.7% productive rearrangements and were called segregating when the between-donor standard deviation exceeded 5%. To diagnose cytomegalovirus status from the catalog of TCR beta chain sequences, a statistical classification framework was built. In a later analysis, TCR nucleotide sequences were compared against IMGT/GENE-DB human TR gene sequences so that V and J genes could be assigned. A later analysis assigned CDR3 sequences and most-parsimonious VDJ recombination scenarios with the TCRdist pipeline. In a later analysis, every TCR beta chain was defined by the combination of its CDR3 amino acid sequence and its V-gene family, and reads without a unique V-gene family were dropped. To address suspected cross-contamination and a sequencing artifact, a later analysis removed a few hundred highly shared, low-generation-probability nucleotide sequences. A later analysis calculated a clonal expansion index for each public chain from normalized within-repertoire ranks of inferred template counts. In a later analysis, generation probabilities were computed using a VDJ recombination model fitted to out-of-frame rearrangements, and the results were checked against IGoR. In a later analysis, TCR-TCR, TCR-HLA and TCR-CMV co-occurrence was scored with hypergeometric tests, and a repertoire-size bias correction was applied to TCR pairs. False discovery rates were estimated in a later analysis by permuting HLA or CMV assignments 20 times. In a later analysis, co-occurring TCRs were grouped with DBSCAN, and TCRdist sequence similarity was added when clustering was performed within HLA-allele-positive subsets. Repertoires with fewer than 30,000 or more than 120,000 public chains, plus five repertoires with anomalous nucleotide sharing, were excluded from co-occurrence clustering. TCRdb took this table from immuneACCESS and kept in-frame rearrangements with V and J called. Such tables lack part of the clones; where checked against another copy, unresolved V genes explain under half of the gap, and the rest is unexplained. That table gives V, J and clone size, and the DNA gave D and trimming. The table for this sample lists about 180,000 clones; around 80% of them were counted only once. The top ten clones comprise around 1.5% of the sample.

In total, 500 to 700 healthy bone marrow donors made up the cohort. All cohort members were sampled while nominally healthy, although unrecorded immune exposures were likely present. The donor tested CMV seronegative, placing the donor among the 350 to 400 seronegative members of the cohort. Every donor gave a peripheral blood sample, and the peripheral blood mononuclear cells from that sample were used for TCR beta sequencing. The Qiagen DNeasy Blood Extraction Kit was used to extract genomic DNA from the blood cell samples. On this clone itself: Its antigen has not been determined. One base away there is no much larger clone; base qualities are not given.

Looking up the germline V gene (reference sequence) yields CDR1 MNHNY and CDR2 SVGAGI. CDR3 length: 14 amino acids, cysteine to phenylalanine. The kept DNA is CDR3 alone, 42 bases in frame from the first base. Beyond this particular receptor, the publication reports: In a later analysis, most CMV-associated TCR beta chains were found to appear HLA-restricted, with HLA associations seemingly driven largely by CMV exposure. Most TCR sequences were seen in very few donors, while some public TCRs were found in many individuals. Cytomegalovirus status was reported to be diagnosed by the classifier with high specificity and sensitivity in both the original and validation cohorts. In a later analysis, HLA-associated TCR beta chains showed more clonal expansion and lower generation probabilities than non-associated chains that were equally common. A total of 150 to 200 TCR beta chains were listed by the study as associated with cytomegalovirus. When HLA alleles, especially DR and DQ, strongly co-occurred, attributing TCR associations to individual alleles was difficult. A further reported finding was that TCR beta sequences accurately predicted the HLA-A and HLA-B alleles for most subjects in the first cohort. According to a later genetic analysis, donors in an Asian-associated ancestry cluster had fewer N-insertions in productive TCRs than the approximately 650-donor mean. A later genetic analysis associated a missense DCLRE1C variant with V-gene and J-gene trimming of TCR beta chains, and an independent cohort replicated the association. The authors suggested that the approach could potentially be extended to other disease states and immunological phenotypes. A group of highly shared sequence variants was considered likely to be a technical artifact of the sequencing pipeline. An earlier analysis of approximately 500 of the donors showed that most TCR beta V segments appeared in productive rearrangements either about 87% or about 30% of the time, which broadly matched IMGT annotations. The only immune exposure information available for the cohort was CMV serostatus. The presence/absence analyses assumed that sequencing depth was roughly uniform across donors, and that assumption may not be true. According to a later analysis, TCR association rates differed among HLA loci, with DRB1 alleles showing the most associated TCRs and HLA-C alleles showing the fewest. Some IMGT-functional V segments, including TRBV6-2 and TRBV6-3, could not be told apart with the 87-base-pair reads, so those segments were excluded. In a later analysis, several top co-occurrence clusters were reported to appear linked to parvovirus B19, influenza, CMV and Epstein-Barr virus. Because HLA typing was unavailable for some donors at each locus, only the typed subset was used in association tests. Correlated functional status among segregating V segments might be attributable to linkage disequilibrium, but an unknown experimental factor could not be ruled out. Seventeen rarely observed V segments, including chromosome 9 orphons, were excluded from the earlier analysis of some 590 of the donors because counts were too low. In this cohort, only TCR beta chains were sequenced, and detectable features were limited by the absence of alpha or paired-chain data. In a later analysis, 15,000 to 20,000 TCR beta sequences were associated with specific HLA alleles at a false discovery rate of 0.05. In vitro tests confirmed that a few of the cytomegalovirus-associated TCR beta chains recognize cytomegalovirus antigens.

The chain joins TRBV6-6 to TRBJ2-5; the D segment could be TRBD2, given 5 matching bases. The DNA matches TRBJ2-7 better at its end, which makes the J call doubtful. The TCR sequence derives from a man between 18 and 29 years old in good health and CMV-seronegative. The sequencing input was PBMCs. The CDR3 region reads CASRPDRGKDEQYF. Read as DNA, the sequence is TGTGCCAGCAGGCCCGACCGGGGTAAGGACGAGCAGTACTTC.